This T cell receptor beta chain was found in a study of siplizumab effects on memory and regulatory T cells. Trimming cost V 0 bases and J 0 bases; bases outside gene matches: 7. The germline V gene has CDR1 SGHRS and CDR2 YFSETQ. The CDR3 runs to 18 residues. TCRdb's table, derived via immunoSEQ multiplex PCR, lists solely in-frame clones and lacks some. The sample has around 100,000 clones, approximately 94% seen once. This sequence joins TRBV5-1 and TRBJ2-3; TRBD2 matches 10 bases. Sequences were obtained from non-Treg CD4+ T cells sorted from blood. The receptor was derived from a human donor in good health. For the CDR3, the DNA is TGCGCCAGCAGCTTGGGGGGACTAGCGATAACTAGCACAGATACGCAGTATTTT. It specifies CASSLGGLAITSTDTQYF.